This T cell receptor beta chain emerged from a study of T cell changes during pregnancy in multiple sclerosis. Trimming took 5 bases from V and 4 from J, leaving 8 bases between them. This CDR3 spans 12 amino acids. Germline CDR1 and CDR2: MNHEY and SMNVEV (reference sequence). TCRdb's copy holds only in-frame clones and misses some; the assay was immunoSEQ multiplex PCR. The sample records 25,000 to 35,000 clones, around 90% being singletons. Material: CD4+ T cells from peripheral blood mononuclear cells, obtained in the third trimester of pregnancy. The J gene is TRBJ1-2, the V gene TRBV27; D is unclear. This clonotype was sampled from a female donor in good health, enrolled as a control in a pregnancy study. The CDR3 DNA sequence: TGTGCCAGCAGTGGAGGGCTCTATGGCTACACCTTC. Translated, it gives CASSGGLYGYTF.